One T cell receptor (beta chain) is described in this entry. PCR involved 60 Vbeta and 13 Jbeta primers. Method: immunoSEQ multiplex PCR; TCRdb's copy keeps in-frame clones and lacks some. The sample lists 300,000 or so clones, 80% to 90% seen once, with about 2% in the top ten. The data derive from a study of cytomegalovirus exposure and HLA in healthy donors. Germline CDR1 is SGHDN and CDR2 is FVKESK. The length of the CDR3 is 14 residues. The V and J ends lost 0 bases and 3 bases respectively, with 8 bases between them. The sequencing sample was made of PBMCs. The receptor comes from a woman aged 40 to 55 in good health and CMV-seropositive. The chain employs TRBV14 and TRBJ1-2, with D tentatively TRBD1 (6 bases). In DNA, the CDR3 is TGTGCCAGCAGCCAAGAACAGGGCCACTATGGCTACACCTTC. Amino acids: CASSQEQGHYGYTF.